This T cell receptor beta chain was sequenced for a study of early T cells in non-severe SARS-CoV-2 infection. The overall study: RNA in bulk from unsorted whole blood was sequenced, and chains were unpaired.

Study-wide findings and caveats: Matching against VDJdb likely underestimated virus-specific expansions, favoring anti-spike CD8.

This clonotype was detected many times. The antigen is undetermined. Trimming took off 5 bases at V and 5 bases at J, with 18 bases between the two ends. Germline V CDR1 and CDR2: GTSNPN, SVGIG (reference sequence). The CDR3 sequence is 15 residues long. Individual cDNA molecules were tagged with unique molecular identifiers. One entry per CDR3 protein, called by TCRdb with MiXCR from the 5' RACE reads. The sample holds around 57,000 distinct CDR3 sequences, under 15% seen once. Input material: whole blood. This receptor was taken from an adult who was a healthcare worker with PCR-confirmed SARS-CoV-2 infection or an uninfected control (not recorded which). The chain carries TRBV30 and TRBJ1-4, with D possibly being TRBD1 (5 bases). The CDR3 nucleotides read TGTGCCTGGTCACCCGGGGGGAGGAGAAATGAAAAACTGTTTTTT. Translating gives CAWSPGGRRNEKLFF.